The subject of this entry is one T cell receptor (beta chain). The investigators reverse transcribed all of the isolated RNA, so they sequenced expressed TCRB transcripts. Naive, central memory and regulatory T cell samples averaged around 4 million immunoSEQ reads each. The protocol was immunoSEQ multiplex PCR, while the TCRdb copy is restricted to in-frame clones and leaves out a portion. The sample contains a few hundred thousand clones, roughly 9.6% of which appear only once. CDR1 and CDR2 from the germline V gene are SGHNT and YYREEE (reference sequence). V gave up 0 bases and J gave up 0 bases; unmatched junction bases: 1. The length of the CDR3 is 16 residues. The sample is drawn from a study of beta chain features in type 1 diabetes.

Input material: naive CD4+ T cells from blood. This TCR came from a woman aged 18-29 years in good health. This sequence joins TRBV5-4 and TRBJ2-1; 9 bases map to TRBD2. CDR3 sequence reads: CASSLGAGGSYNEQFF. In DNA, the CDR3 is TGTGCCAGCAGCTTGGGAGCGGGAGGCTCCTACAATGAGCAGTTCTTC.